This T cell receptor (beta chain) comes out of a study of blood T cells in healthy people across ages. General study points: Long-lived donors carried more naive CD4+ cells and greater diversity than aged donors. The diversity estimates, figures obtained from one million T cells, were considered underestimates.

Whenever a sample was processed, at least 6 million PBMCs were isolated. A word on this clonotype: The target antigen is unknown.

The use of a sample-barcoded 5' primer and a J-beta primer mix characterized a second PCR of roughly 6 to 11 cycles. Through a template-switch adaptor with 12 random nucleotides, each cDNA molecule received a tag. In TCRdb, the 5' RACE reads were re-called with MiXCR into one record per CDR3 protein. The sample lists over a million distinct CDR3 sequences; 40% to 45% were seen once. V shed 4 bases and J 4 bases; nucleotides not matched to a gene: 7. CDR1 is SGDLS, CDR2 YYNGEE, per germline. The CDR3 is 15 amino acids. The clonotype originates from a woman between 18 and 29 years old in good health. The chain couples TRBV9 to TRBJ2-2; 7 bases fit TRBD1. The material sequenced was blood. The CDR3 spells CASSSDRVPTGELFF. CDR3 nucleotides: TGTGCCAGCAGCTCAGACAGGGTGCCCACCGGGGAGCTGTTTTTT.